This T cell receptor (beta chain) came from a study of blood T cells in healthy people across ages. Germline loops: CDR1 LGHDT, CDR2 YNNKEL (reference sequence). V was shortened by 1 base and J by 2 bases, with 9 bases between the two germline ends. The CDR3 is 15 residues long. Regarding the study as a whole: Lack of knowledge of donor CMV status possibly confounded expanded clonotype changes.

Concerning this clonotype: Its antigen is not known.

The authors ran a second PCR of about 6 to 11 cycles using a sample-barcoded 5' primer and a J-beta primer mix. TCRdb reanalysed the 5' RACE reads using MiXCR and keeps one entry per CDR3 protein. Of fewer than 2,000,000 distinct CDR3 sequences in the sample, 34% were seen once. The sequencing sample was made of blood. The TCR originated in a woman aged 25 to 39 in good health. The chain couples TRBV3-1 to TRBJ2-1, with no clear D. The CDR3 sequence: CASSQVGRAYNEQFF. CDR3 nucleotide sequence: TGTGCCAGCAGCCAAGTCGGTCGGGCCTACAATGAGCAGTTCTTC.